This T cell receptor beta chain emerged from a study of OX40 agonist ivuxolimab in advanced cancers. Study information: Partial responses, seen in three patients, involved one hepatocellular carcinoma and two cutaneous melanomas.

This CDR3 contains 14 residues. Germline trimming cut 5 bases from V and 3 bases from J; bases unmatched to any gene: 4. Germline V lookup: CDR1 LNHDA, CDR2 SQIVND (reference sequence). Sequencing was performed with immunoSEQ multiplex PCR; in TCRdb, only in-frame clones are kept and a portion is missing. The sample shows about 36,000 clones, 85% to 90% of them seen only once. About this clone: Its matching antigen is unknown.

Study-wide results and caveats: Some nonresponders also had low normalized T-cell clonal expansion.

The investigators sampled blood at baseline, at cycle 4 day 1, and at cycle 7 day 1. The chain joins TRBV19 to TRBJ2-1, with 7 positions matching TRBD1. The receptor's source is an adult with an advanced solid tumor such as melanoma, head and neck, liver or kidney cancer. Sequenced material: CD4+ or CD8+ T cells sorted from blood, taken in a trial of the OX40 agonist ivuxolimab. CDR3 DNA sequence: TGTGCCAGTAGTCAGGGGGAAAACTACAATGAGCAGTTCTTC. Encoded protein: CASSQGENYNEQFF.